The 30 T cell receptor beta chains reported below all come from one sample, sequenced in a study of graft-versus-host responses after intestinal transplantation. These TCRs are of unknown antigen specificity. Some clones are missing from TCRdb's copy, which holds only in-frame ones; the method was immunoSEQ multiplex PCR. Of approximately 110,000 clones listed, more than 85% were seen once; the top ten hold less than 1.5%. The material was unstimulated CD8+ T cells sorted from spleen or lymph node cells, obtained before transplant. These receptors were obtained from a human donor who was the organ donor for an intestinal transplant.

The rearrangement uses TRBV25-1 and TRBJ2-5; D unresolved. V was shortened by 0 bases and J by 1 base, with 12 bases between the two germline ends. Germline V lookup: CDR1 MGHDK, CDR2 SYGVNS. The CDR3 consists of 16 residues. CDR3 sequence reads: CASSEYNSQTQETQYF. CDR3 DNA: TGTGCCAGCAGTGAATATAACTCGCAGACCCAAGAGACCCAGTACTTC.

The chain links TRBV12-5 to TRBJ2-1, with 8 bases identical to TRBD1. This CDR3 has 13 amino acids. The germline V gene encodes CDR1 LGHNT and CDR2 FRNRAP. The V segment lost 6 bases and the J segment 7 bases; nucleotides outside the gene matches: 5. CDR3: CASGLQGGNEQFF. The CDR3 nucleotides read TGTGCTAGTGGGCTACAGGGGGGAAATGAGCAGTTCTTC.

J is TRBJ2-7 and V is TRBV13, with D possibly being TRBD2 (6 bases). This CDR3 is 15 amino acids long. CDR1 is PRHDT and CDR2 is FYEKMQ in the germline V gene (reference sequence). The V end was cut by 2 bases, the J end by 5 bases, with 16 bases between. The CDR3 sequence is CASSLRGIRFNEQYF. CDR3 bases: TGTGCCAGCAGCTTACGGGGGATCAGGTTCAACGAGCAGTACTTC.

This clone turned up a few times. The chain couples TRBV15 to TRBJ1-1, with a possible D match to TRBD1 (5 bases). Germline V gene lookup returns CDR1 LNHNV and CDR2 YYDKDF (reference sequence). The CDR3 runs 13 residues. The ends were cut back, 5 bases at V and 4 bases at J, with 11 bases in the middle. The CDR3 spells CATSGGGGTEAFF. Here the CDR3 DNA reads TGTGCCACCAGCGGGGGGGGAGGCACTGAAGCTTTCTTT.

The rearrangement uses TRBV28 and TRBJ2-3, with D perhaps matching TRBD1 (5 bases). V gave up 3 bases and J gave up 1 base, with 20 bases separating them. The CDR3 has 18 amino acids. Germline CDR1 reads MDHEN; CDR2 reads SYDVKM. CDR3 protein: CASSFPFWGVWGTDTQYF. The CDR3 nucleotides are TGTGCCAGCAGTTTCCCCTTCTGGGGCGTTTGGGGCACAGATACGCAGTATTTT.

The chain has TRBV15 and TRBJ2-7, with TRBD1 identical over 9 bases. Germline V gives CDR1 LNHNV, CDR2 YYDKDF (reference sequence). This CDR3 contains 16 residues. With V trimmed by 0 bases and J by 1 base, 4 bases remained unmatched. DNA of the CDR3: TGTGCCACCAGCAGAGATCTAGGACAGGGGTCCTACGAGCAGTACTTC. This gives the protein CATSRDLGQGSYEQYF.

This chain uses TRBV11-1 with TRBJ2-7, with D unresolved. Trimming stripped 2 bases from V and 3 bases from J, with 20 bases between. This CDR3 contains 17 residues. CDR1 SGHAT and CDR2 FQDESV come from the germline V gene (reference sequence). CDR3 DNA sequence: TGTGCCAGCAGCTTAAATCTACGGTGGGTCGCGGTCTACGAGCAGTACTTC. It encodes CASSLNLRWVAVYEQYF.

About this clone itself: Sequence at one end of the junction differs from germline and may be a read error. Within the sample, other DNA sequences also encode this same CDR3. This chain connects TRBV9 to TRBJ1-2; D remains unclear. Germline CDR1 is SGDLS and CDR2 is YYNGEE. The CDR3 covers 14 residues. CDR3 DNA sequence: TGTGCCAGCAGCGTAGACAGTTCGTTCTATGGTTACACCTTC. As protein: CASSVDSSFYGYTF.

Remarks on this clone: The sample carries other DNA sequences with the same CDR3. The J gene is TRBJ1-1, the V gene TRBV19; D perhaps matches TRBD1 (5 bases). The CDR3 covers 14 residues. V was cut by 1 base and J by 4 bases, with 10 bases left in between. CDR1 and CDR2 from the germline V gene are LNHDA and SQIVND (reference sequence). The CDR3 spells CASSIGGRGTEAFF. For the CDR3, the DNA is TGTGCCAGTAGTATAGGAGGGAGGGGCACTGAAGCTTTCTTT.

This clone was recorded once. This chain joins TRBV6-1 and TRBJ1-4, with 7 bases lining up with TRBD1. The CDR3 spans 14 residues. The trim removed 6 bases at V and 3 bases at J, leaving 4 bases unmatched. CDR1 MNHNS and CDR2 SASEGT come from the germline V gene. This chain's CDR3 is CASSHRGANEKLFF. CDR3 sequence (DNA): TGTGCCAGCAGCCACAGGGGTGCTAATGAAAAACTGTTTTTT.

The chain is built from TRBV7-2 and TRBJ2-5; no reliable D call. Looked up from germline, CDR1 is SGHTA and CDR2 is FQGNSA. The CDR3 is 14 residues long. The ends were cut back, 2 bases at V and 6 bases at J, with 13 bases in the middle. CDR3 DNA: TGTGCCAGCAGCTTATATGATGTGGTCCAGACCCAGTACTTC. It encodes CASSLYDVVQTQYF.

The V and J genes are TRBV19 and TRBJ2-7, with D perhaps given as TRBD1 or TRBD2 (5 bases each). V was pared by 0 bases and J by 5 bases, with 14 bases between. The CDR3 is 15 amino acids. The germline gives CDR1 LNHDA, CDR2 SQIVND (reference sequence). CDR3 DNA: TGTGCCAGTAGTATAGAATTGCAGGGAGAGGACGAGCAGTACTTC. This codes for CASSIELQGEDEQYF.

The CDR3 spells CASSGRKQDTQYF. In DNA, the CDR3 is TGTGCCAGCAGCGGGCGGAAGCAAGATACGCAGTATTTT. The chain is built from TRBV9 and TRBJ2-3; D call uncertain. Trimming stripped 3 bases from V and 5 bases from J, with 10 bases between. CDR3 length: 13 amino acids. The germline V gene encodes CDR1 SGDLS and CDR2 YYNGEE.

CDR3 loop: CASRRTGGEETQYF. Here the CDR3 DNA reads TGTGCCAGCAGGAGGACAGGGGGCGAAGAGACCCAGTACTTC. The chain has TRBV6-1 and TRBJ2-5, with 11 bases identical to TRBD1. This CDR3 has 14 amino acids. The V gene end was trimmed by 6 bases and the J gene end by 3 bases; junction bases not matched to a gene: 3. From germline, CDR1 is MNHNS and CDR2 SASEGT.

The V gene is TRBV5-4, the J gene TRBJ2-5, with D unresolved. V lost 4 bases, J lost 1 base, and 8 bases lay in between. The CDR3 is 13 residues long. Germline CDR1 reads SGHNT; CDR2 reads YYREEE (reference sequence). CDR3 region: CASSGNSQETQYF. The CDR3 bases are TGTGCCAGCAGCGGTAACAGCCAAGAGACCCAGTACTTC.

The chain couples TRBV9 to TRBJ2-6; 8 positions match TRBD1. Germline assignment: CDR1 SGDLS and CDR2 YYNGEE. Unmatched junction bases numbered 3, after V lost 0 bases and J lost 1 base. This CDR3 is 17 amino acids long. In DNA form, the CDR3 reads TGTGCCAGCAGCGTAGGCCGACAGGGGTCTGGGGCCAACGTCCTGACTTTC. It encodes CASSVGRQGSGANVLTF.

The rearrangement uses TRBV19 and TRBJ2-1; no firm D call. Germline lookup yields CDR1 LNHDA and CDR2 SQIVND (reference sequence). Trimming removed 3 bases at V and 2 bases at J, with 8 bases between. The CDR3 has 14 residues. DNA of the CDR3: TGTGCCAGTAGTATCTGGACCACCTACAATGAGCAGTTCTTC. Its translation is CASSIWTTYNEQFF.

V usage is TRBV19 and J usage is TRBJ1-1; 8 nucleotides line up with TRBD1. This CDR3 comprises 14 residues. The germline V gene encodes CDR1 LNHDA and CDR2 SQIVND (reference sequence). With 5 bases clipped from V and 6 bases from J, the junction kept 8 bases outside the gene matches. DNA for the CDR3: TGTGCCAGTAGTTTGACAGGGGTTAATGCTGAAGCTTTCTTT. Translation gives CASSLTGVNAEAFF.

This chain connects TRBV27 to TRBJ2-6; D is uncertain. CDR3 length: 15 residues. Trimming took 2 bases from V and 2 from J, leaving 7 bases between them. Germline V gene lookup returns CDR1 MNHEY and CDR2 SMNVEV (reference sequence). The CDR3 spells CASSLIPTGANVLTF. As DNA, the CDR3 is TGTGCCAGCAGTTTAATACCTACTGGGGCCAACGTCCTGACTTTC.

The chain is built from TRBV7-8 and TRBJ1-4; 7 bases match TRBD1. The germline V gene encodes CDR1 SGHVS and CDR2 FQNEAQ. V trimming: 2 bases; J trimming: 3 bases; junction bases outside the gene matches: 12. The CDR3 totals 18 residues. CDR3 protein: CASSLFIGGTVANEKLFF. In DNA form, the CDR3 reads TGTGCCAGCAGCTTATTTATCGGGGGGACAGTGGCTAATGAAAAACTGTTTTTT.

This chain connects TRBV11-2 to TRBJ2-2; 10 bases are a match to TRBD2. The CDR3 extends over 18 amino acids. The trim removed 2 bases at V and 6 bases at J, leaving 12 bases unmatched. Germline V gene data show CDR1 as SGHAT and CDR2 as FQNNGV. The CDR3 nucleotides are TGTGCCAGCAGCTTACCCCCGAGCGGGAGGGATCCGGCCGGGGAGCTGTTTTTT. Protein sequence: CASSLPPSGRDPAGELFF.

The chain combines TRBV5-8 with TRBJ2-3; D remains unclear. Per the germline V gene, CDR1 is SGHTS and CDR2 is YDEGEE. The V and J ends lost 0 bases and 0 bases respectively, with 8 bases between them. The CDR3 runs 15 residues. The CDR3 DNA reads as TGTGCCAGCAGCTTGGGAAGAGCTAGCACAGATACGCAGTATTTT. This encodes CASSLGRASTDTQYF. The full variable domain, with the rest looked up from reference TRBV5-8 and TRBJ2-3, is EAGVTQSPTHLIKTRGQQATLRCSPISGHTSVYWYQQALGLGLQFLLWYDEGEERNRGNFPPRFSGRQFPNYSSELNVNALELEDSALYLCASSLGRASTDTQYFGPGTRLTVL.

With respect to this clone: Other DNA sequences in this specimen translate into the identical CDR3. CDR3 sequence reads: CASSLGGNTEAFF. Here the CDR3 DNA reads TGCGCCAGCAGCTTGGGTGGGAACACTGAAGCTTTCTTT. This rearrangement joins TRBV5-1 to TRBJ1-1; D is ambiguous. Germline V gene data show CDR1 as SGHRS and CDR2 as YFSETQ. V lost 0 bases to trimming and J lost 1 base, with 4 bases between them. CDR3 length: 13 residues.

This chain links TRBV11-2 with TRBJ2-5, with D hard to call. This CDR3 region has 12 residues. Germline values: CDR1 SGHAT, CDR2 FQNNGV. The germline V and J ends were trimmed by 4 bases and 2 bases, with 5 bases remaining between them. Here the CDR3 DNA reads TGTGCCAGCAGCTGGAATCAAGAGACCCAGTACTTC. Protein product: CASSWNQETQYF.

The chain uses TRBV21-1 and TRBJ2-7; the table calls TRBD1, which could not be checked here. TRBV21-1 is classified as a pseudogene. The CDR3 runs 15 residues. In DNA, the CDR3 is TGTGCCAGCAGCGACCCCGGGACAGGGAGCTACGAGCAGTACTTC. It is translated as CASSDPGTGSYEQYF.

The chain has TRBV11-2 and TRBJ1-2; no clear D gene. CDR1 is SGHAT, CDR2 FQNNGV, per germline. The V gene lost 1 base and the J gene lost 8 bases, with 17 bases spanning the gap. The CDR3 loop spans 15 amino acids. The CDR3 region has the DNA TGTGCCAGCAGCTTAGTACGGGTGGACGGGAAGGGCTACACCTTC. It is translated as CASSLVRVDGKGYTF.

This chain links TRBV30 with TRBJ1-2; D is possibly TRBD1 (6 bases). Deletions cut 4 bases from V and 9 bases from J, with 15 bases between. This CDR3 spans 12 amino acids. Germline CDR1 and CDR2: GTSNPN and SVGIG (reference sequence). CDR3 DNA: TGTGCCTGGAACCCAGGGGCAGGAAGCTACACCTTC. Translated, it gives CAWNPGAGSYTF.

CDR3 nucleotide sequence: TGTGCCAGCAGCCCCCGGACTAAGGGAGACTGGAATGAGCAGTTCTTC. The encoded protein is CASSPRTKGDWNEQFF. The rearrangement uses TRBV9 and TRBJ2-1, with D possibly matching TRBD2 (6 bases). The CDR3 covers 16 residues. The germline V gene encodes CDR1 SGDLS and CDR2 YYNGEE. V was trimmed by 4 bases and J by 7 bases, leaving 21 bases between them.

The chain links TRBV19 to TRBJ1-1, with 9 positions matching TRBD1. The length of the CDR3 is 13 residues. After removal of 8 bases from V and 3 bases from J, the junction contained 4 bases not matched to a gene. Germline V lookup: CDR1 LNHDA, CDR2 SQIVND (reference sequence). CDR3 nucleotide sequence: TGTGCCAGTTCGCACAGGGGGCACACTGAAGCTTTCTTT. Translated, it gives CASSHRGHTEAFF.

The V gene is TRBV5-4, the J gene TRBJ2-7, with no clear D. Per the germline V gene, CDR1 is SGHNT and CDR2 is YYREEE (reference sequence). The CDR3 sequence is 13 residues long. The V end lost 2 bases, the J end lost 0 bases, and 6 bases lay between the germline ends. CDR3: CASSFSPSYEQYF. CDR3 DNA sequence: TGTGCCAGCAGCTTTTCTCCCTCCTACGAGCAGTACTTC.